These T cell receptor beta chains were read from a single sample in a study of cytomegalovirus exposure and HLA in healthy donors. The assay was immunoSEQ multiplex PCR, and TCRdb's table has in-frame clones only and misses some. The sample has about 130,000 clones, about 88% seen once; the top ten hold 1% to 1.4%. The sample comprised PBMCs. The receptors originated from a woman under 30 in good health and CMV-seronegative. CDR3s include the opening cysteine and the closing phenylalanine or tryptophan.

>TRBJ1-1|TRBV18
CASSPGPAGQRGEAFF
>TRBJ2-3|TRBV15
CATSALAGGPGTQYF
>TRBJ1-6|TRBV15
CATSRDRFGETGSSYNSPLHF
>TRBJ2-3|TRBV29-1
CSVEVTGDTQYF
>TRBJ1-5|TRBV6-1
CASSELGGLSQPQHF
>TRBJ2-2|TRBV4-3
CASSQMTSGNTGELFF
>TRBJ1-5|TRBV15
CATSRKGQGGSNQPQHF
>TRBJ2-2|TRBV28
CASSPRDTGELFF
>TRBJ2-2|TRBV7-6
CASSLASGNTGELFF
>TRBJ2-3|TRBV6-4
CASSDSGRLGLDTQYF
>TRBJ2-7|TRBV27
CASRPGQTTYEQYF
>TRBJ1-2|TRBV2
CASSEQGYGYTF
>TRBJ2-3|TRBV7-8
CASSFQAPPDTQYF
>TRBJ2-7|TRBV18
CASSNSSGSWNEQYF
>TRBJ2-2|TRBV9
CASSPEGTSGDDSNTGELFF
>TRBJ2-1|TRBV11-2
CASSWDRANNEQFF
>TRBJ2-7|TRBV28
CASSFGRESSYEQYF
>TRBJ1-2|TRBV28
CASSTTGAPDYGYTF
>TRBJ2-2|TRBV5-1
CASSWVGSGPTGELFF
>TRBJ2-1|TRBV5-6
CASSLGKRDSYNEQFF
>TRBJ2-3|TRBV2
CATLLITSTDTQYF
>TRBJ2-7|TRBV4-1
CASSQEWGDYEQYF
>TRBJ2-5|TRBV2
CASSEVGTGDGETQYF
>TRBJ2-1|TRBV28
CASSLSEARVYNEQFF
>TRBJ1-1|TRBV10-2
CASSFGTANTEAFF
>TRBJ2-2|TRBV27
CASSFLSGGGGTGELFF
>TRBJ2-1|TRBV27
CASSSRLAGDSYNEQFF
>TRBJ2-1|TRBV30
CAWSVRQLAGGGHEQFF
>TRBJ2-1|TRBV29-1
CSVEKGVVYNEQFF
>TRBJ1-2|TRBV6-6
CASTTGQGALYGYTF
>TRBJ2-7|TRBV7-9
CASSLYAGDSYEQYF
>TRBJ2-7|TRBV4-3
CASSQVIRLAGRWSYEQYF
>TRBJ1-2|TRBV10-1
CASSVSLVYGYTF
>TRBJ1-2|TRBV28
CASSPGTGGYGYTF
>TRBJ2-1|TRBV4-1
CASSQDKWQGVNNEQFF
>TRBJ2-3|TRBV9
CASSVGLYTDTQYF
>TRBJ1-4|TRBV25-1
CASQRGLGEKLFF
>TRBJ1-1|TRBV6-5
CASSFRGSSNTEAFF
>TRBJ2-1|TRBV6-1
CASRGGTSGNNEQFF
>TRBJ1-1|TRBV11-2
CASSLNDRKHEAFF
>TRBJ2-5|TRBV7-7
CASSLLGAGQETQYF
>TRBJ1-2|TRBV2
CASSEAGDIDGYTF
>TRBJ1-2|TRBV6-6
CASSYYQTEQFGYTF
>TRBJ1-5|TRBV6-1
CASSESVPSQPQHF
>TRBJ2-2|TRBV6-5
CATNQGGTGELFF
>TRBJ2-7|TRBV30
CAWSPRGYEQYF
>TRBJ1-1|TRBV6-5
CASSYNRGTEAFF
>TRBJ1-2|TRBV4-3
CASSTGQGIYYGYTF
>TRBJ2-7|TRBV5-6
CASSFLARGEQYF
>TRBJ2-3|TRBV6-6
CASSYSKAGGTDTQYF
>TRBJ1-4|TRBV18
CASSPGLNEKLFF